The entry below gives a single TCR beta chain sequence along with its context. What this receptor recognizes is not known. The input lacks base qualities; no much larger clone sits a single base away. This record comes from a study of control samples from healthy donors and cancer patients (dated by TCRdb to the early 2020s). V was cut back by 1 base and J by 4 bases, leaving a gap of 16 bases between them. Taken from the germline V gene (reference sequence), the CDR1 and CDR2 loops are LGHDT and YNNKEL. The CDR3 has 16 amino acids, counting the end cysteine and phenylalanine. The entry retains the CDR3 DNA only, 48 bases that are in frame from base 1. Receptor amplification or capture employed the immunoSEQ multiplex PCR assay. The source is immuneACCESS, and TCRdb retained only in-frame sequences with V and J called. Part of the clones is not carried over; for the studies checked, unresolved V genes explain less than half of this, and the remainder is unexplained. The sample table holds about 97,000 clones, of which 80% to 90% were seen once. The ten largest clones take up more than 7% of the sample.

Sequencing was done on a sample of blood. The clonotype comes from a man in his thirties or forties in good health. The chain uses TRBV3-1 (or the pseudogene TRBV3-2) and TRBJ1-2, with no confidently assigned D gene. The CDR3 here reads CASSQVWSIASYGYTF. At the DNA level, the sequence is TGTGCCAGCAGCCAAGTCTGGAGTATTGCCTCCTATGGCTACACCTTC.